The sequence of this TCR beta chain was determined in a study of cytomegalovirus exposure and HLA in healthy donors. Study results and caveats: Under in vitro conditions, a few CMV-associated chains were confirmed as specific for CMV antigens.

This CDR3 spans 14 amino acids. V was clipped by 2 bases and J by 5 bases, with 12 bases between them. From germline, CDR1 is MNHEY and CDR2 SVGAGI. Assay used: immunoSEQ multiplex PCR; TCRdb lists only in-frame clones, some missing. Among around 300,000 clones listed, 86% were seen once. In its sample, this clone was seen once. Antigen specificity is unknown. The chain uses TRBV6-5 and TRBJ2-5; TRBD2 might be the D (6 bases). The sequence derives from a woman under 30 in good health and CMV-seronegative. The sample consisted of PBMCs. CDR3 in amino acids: CASSYRWGVETQYF. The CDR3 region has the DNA TGTGCCAGCAGTTACCGGTGGGGGGTTGAGACCCAGTACTTC.